A single sample gave rise to the 12 T cell receptor beta chains below, sequenced in a study of blood T cell repertoires in COVID-19. Produced via immunoSEQ multiplex PCR; TCRdb's table is partial and in-frame only. The sample shows about 150,000 clones, about 77% of them seen only once. The specimen was peripheral blood. These receptors originate from a man in his sixties with acute or convalescent COVID-19.

This chain uses TRBV3-1 (or the pseudogene TRBV3-2) with TRBJ2-1; 13 bases are shared with TRBD2. V dropped 4 bases and J dropped 1; count of bases not matched to a gene: 10. The germline gives CDR1 LGHDT, CDR2 YNNKEL (reference sequence). CDR3 size: 19 residues. The CDR3 protein is CASSPKLLAGGPSYNEQFF. The CDR3 nucleotides are TGTGCCAGCAGCCCAAAGTTACTAGCGGGAGGGCCTTCCTACAATGAGCAGTTCTTC.

The chain is built from TRBV19 and TRBJ1-1; possible D gene TRBD1, 5 bases. This CDR3 contains 17 residues. Trimming cost V 0 bases and J 2 bases, with 16 bases left between them. Germline lookup yields CDR1 LNHDA and CDR2 SQIVND (reference sequence). CDR3 sequence (DNA): TGTGCCAGTAGTATAGATCGCCGGGGGACGGGAAACACTGAAGCTTTCTTT. This codes for CASSIDRRGTGNTEAFF. The full variable domain, completed using reference TRBV19 and TRBJ1-1, is DGGITQSPKYLFRKEGQNVTLSCEQNLNHDAMYWYRQDPGQGLRLIYYSQIVNDFQKGDIAEGYSVSREKKESFPLTVTSAQKNPTAFYLCASSIDRRGTGNTEAFFGQGTRLTVV.

The chain has TRBV19 and TRBJ1-6; 8 nucleotides line up with TRBD1. The germline CDR1 and CDR2 sequences are LNHDA and SQIVND (reference sequence). J gave up 9 bases and V 3 bases, and 1 base lay outside the gene matches. The CDR3 consists of 13 residues. CDR3 DNA sequence: TGTGCCAGTAGTATTCAGGGGGCTTCACCCCTCCACTTT. Amino acids: CASSIQGASPLHF.

The chain is built from TRBV28 and TRBJ2-3; the D gene is possibly TRBD2 (5 bases). Germline CDR1 reads MDHEN; CDR2 reads SYDVKM. The ends were cut back, 5 bases at V and 13 bases at J, with 19 bases in the middle. The CDR3 is made up of 13 amino acids. CDR3 nucleotides: TGTGCCAGCAGTACCCATTTTCACCCGGAGGAGTATTTT. Its protein is CASSTHFHPEEYF.

This chain uses TRBV27 with TRBJ1-5; D remains ambiguous. Germline CDR1 MNHEY, CDR2 SMNVEV (reference sequence). V lost 8 bases, J lost 1 base, and 9 bases lay in between. CDR3 size: 13 residues. The CDR3, as DNA: TGTGCCAGCGGGCAGCCGAGCAATCAGCCCCAGCATTTT. Translating it yields CASGQPSNQPQHF.

This clone is a singleton in its sample. Other DNA sequences in this sample translate to the same CDR3. The chain has TRBV5-1 and TRBJ2-1, with D unclear. Germline V gives CDR1 SGHRS, CDR2 YFSETQ. Trimming shortened V by 1 base and J by 3 bases, and 5 bases separated the two germline ends. The length of the CDR3 is 13 residues. In nucleotides, the CDR3 is TGCGCCAGCAGCTTGTACAGCTACAATGAGCAGTTCTTC. The encoded protein is CASSLYSYNEQFF.

The chain joins TRBV2 to TRBJ1-6; no reliable D call. The CDR3 has 14 amino acids. The V and J ends lost 3 bases and 7 bases respectively, with 10 bases between them. In germline, CDR1 is SNHLY, CDR2 FYNNEI. The CDR3 region has the DNA TGTGCCAGCAGTGATTTTAGGAGCAATTCACCCCTCCACTTT. Its translation is CASSDFRSNSPLHF.

The V gene is TRBV15, the J gene TRBJ1-5; D possibly corresponds to TRBD1 (5 bases). Trimming left V 0 bases short and J 4 bases short, with 16 bases between. The CDR3 extends over 17 amino acids. Germline V gene lookup returns CDR1 LNHNV and CDR2 YYDKDF (reference sequence). This chain's CDR3 is CATSRDVVVTANQPQHF. The CDR3 bases are TGTGCCACCAGCAGAGATGTTGTAGTGACAGCGAATCAGCCCCAGCATTTT.

V is TRBV19 and J is TRBJ1-2, with 11 bases identical to TRBD1. This CDR3 has 17 residues. The V gene end was trimmed by 5 bases and the J gene end by 4 bases; junction bases not matched to a gene: 12. CDR1 and CDR2 from the germline V gene are LNHDA and SQIVND (reference sequence). The CDR3 coding sequence is TGTGCCAGTAGTCCAGCGGCCGGGACAGGGGGAATCTATGGCTACACCTTC. Protein product: CASSPAAGTGGIYGYTF.

The chain has TRBV18 and TRBJ2-7, with 7 bases that match TRBD1. Germline trimming cut 3 bases from V and 3 bases from J; bases unmatched to any gene: 8. The germline gives CDR1 KGHSH, CDR2 LQKENI. The CDR3 is 15 residues long. CDR3 in amino acids: CASSPTTGQSYEQYF. In nucleotides, the CDR3 is TGTGCCAGCTCACCTACAACGGGACAGAGCTACGAGCAGTACTTC.

The CDR3 nucleotides read TGTGCCAGCAGCGGACAGGAGGCCTTATGGTCCCAGCATTTT. Amino acid sequence: CASSGQEALWSQHF. This chain connects TRBV6-5 to TRBJ1-5; TRBD1 matches 7 bases. The germline V gene encodes CDR1 MNHEY and CDR2 SVGAGI. Trimming removed 6 bases from V and 11 bases from J; junction bases left unmatched: 13. The CDR3 is 14 residues long.

This chain connects TRBV6-5 to TRBJ1-2; TRBD1 agrees at 8 bases. Trimming took 2 bases from V and 6 from J; bases not matched to a gene: 5. The CDR3 is 14 amino acids. The germline CDR1 and CDR2 sequences are MNHEY and SVGAGI. CDR3 DNA: TGTGCCAGCAGTTACGACAGGGGAACTAATGGCTACACCTTC. Translation: CASSYDRGTNGYTF.